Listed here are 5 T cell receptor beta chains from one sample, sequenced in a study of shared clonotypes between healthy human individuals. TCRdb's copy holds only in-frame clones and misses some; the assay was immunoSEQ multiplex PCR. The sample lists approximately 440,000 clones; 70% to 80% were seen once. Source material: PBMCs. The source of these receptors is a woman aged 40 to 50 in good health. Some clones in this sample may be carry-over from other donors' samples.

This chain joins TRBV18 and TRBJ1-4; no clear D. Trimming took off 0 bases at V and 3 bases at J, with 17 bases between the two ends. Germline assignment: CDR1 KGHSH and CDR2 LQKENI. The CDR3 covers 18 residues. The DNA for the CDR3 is TGTGCCAGCTCACCACCTGGGGTTCCAACAGATCCTAATGAAAAACTGTTTTTT. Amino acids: CASSPPGVPTDPNEKLFF. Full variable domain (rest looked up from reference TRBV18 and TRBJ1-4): NAGVMQNPRHLVRRRGQEARLRCSPMKGHSHVYWYRQLPEEGLKFMVYLQKENIIDESGMPKERFSAEFPKEGPSILRIQQVVRGDSAAYFCASSPPGVPTDPNEKLFFGSGTQLSVL.

CDR3 region: CASRIRLGVNEQFF. CDR3 nucleotide sequence: TGTGCCAGCAGGATCCGACTAGGGGTCAATGAGCAGTTCTTC. The V call is TRBV12-1, the J call TRBJ2-1; TRBD2, the table's D call, lacks a check against the DNA. TRBV12-1 is described as a pseudogene. This CDR3 comprises 14 residues.

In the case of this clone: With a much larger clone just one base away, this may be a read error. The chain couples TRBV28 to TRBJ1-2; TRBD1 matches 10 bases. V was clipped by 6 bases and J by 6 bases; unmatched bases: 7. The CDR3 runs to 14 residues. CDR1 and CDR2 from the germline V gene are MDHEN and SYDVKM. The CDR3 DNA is TGTGCCAGCAGCCGACAGGGGGCTCTTGATGGCTACACCTTC. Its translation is CASSRQGALDGYTF.

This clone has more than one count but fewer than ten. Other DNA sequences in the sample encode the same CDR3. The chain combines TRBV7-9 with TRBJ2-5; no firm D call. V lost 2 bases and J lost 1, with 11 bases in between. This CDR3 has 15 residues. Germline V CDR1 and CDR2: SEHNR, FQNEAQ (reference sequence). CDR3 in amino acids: CASSLRGGLQETQYF. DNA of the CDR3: TGTGCCAGCAGCTTAAGAGGTGGCCTCCAAGAGACCCAGTACTTC.

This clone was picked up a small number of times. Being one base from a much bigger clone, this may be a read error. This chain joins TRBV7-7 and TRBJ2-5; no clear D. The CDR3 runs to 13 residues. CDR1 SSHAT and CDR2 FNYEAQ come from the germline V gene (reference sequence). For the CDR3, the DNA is TGTGTCAGCAGTCAAGAGATGCAAGAGACCCAGTACTTC. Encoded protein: CVSSQEMQETQYF.